This TCR beta chain was retrieved from a study of chemoradiotherapy in HPV16-positive cancers. Points from the study as a whole: Non-HPV-specific T cells did not expand in tumors during treatment, whereas candidate HPV-specific clones and E7-related motifs did. Functional assays defining HPV-specific T cells used only two HPV16-positive patients. For HPV16-positive patients, expanding HPV-responsive T cells associated with longer recurrence-free survival.

As for this clone: What it binds is not known.

The CDR3 runs 15 residues. V lost 7 bases, J lost 0 bases, and 7 bases stayed unmatched. CDR1 and CDR2 from the germline V gene are LNHDA and SQIVND (reference sequence). TCRdb's table, derived via immunoSEQ multiplex PCR, lists solely in-frame clones and lacks some. The table shows 15,000 or so clones, with 77% occurring only once. Repertoires were sampled repeatedly during chemoradiotherapy. The receptor's source is a human donor with HPV-associated anogenital cancer. Collection of the sample occurred from a patient who underwent chemoradiotherapy. The J gene is TRBJ2-7, the V gene TRBV19; 9 nucleotides line up with TRBD1. CDR3 sequence: CASKPGTGTSYEQYF. The CDR3 DNA sequence: TGTGCCAGTAAGCCCGGGACAGGGACCTCCTACGAGCAGTACTTC.